These T cell receptor beta chains were read from a single sample in a study of T cell repertoires in cytomegalovirus infection. From the reads, TCRdb called clonotypes with MiXCR, one entry per CDR3 protein. The data show approximately 190,000 distinct CDR3 sequences, with approximately 9.6% seen just once and approximately 4.2% held by the top ten. Material for sequencing was PBMCs. The origin of the receptors is a human donor in good health (CMV status not recorded). Some clones in this sample may be carry-over from other donors' samples. The CDR3 runs from the conserved cysteine through the conserved F or W. A D gene is named only where the DNA matches it firmly. Size is omitted from some rows. Given values are once, few, many or a class for expanded clones.

j_call | v_call | d_call | clone_size | cdr3_nt | cdr3_aa
TRBJ2-7 | TRBV28 | NA | NA | TGTGCCAGCAGTTTATATGACTATAGGAACGAGCAGTACTTC | CASSLYDYRNEQYF
TRBJ2-2 | TRBV6-2/TRBV6-3 | TRBD2 | NA | TGTGCCAGCAGTTACGGGCTAGCGGGAAGGACCGGGGAGCTGTTTTTT | CASSYGLAGRTGELFF
TRBJ2-3 | TRBV11-2 | NA | many | TGTGCCAGCAGCTTAGTCTGGGAGGCGGGAACGGGAGCTTGGAGGACAGATACGCAGTATTTT | CASSLVWEAGTGAWRTDTQYF
TRBJ1-3 | TRBV7-2 | NA | many | TGTGCCAGCAGCTTAAATCTTCTTTCTGGAAACACCATATATTTT | CASSLNLLSGNTIYF
TRBJ2-5 | TRBV25-1 | NA | many | TGTGCCAGCAGCAGAGACGGGACGGCCCAAGAGACCCAGTACTTC | CASSRDGTAQETQYF
TRBJ2-1 | TRBV9 | NA | many | TGTGCCAGCAGCGTGGGTGCAGGATCATACAATGAGCAGTTCTTC | CASSVGAGSYNEQFF
TRBJ2-7 | TRBV19 | TRBD1 | once | TGTGCCAGTAGTGAACAGGGGCCCTCCTACGAGGAGTACTTC | CASSEQGPSYEEYF
TRBJ1-5 | TRBV2 | NA | few | TGTGCCAGCAGCCCAGACAGATCCGGGAGCAATCAGCCCCAGCATTTT | CASSPDRSGSNQPQHF
TRBJ2-6 | TRBV19 | NA | many | TGTGCCAGTAGTATAGACCGATCCGGGACAACATATTCTGGGGCCAACGTCCTGACTTTC | CASSIDRSGTTYSGANVLTF
TRBJ2-7 | TRBV7-9 | NA | NA | TGTGCCAGCAGCCCCCACCCTCCGGGACTGAGTACGGGCGAGCAGTACTTC | CASSPHPPGLSTGEQYF
TRBJ1-6 | TRBV28 | TRBD1 | few | TGTGCCAGCAGTTCCCGGCGGACAGGGTCCTCACCCCTCCACTTT | CASSSRRTGSSPLHF
TRBJ2-2 | TRBV6-2/TRBV6-3 | NA | few | TGTGCCAGCAGCCACTACAGGGCTTATGACACCGGGGAGCTGTTTTTT | CASSHYRAYDTGELFF
TRBJ2-2 | TRBV18 | TRBD2 | NA | TGTGCCAGCTCACCCCTAGCGGGAGGAACCGGGGAGCTGTTTTTT | CASSPLAGGTGELFF
TRBJ1-2 | TRBV4-1 | NA | few | TGCGCCAGCAGCCAAGAAGGTCACAGCGCCTATGGCTACACCTTC | CASSQEGHSAYGYTF
TRBJ2-5 | TRBV24-1 | TRBD2 | NA | TGTGCCACTAGTAGCTTAGCGGGGGACAGAGAGACCCAGTACTTC | CATSSLAGDRETQYF
TRBJ1-1 | TRBV7-2 | TRBD1 | many | TGTGCCAGCAGCTCAGGACAGGGTCGAACTGAAGCTTTCTTT | CASSSGQGRTEAFF
TRBJ1-3 | TRBV29-1 | NA | NA | TGCAGCGGTGCGCCGAATCGGACGCGTGGAAACACCATATATTTT | CSGAPNRTRGNTIYF
TRBJ2-1 | TRBV7-2 | TRBD2 | many | TGTGCCAGCAGCCCGCAACTAGCGGGAGGTACAAATGAGCAGTTCTTC | CASSPQLAGGTNEQFF
TRBJ2-2 | TRBV7-2 | NA | many | TGTGCCAGCAGTTCGGACAGGAACACCGGGGAGCTGTTTTTT | CASSSDRNTGELFF
TRBJ2-1 | TRBV6-2/TRBV6-3 | NA | many | TGTGCCAGCAGGCACACAGGTCTTGAGCAGTTCTTC | CASRHTGLEQFF
TRBJ2-3 | TRBV5-1 | NA | NA | TGCGCCAGCAGCTTGGGGCTATCGGGGGTCACAGATACGCAGTATTTT | CASSLGLSGVTDTQYF
TRBJ2-7 | TRBV28 | TRBD1 | once | TGTGCCAGCAGTCGACCGGGACAGGGGATCTACGAGCAGTACTTC | CASSRPGQGIYEQYF
TRBJ2-1 | TRBV7-2 | TRBD2 | NA | TGTGCCAGCAGCCGACTAGCCTCCTACAATGAGCAGTTCTTC | CASSRLASYNEQFF
TRBJ1-1 | TRBV12-3/TRBV12-4 | TRBD1 | many | TGTGCCAGCAGCCTTGTCCCGGGACAGGGCGGTGGCACTGAAGCTTTCTTT | CASSLVPGQGGGTEAFF
TRBJ1-1 | TRBV12-3/TRBV12-4 | NA | few | TGTGCCAGCAGTTTTCGAGGGTGGGGAACTGAAGCTTTCTTT | CASSFRGWGTEAFF
TRBJ2-1 | TRBV7-2 | NA | few | TGTGCCAGCAGCTTCAATCTCGGACAGAGCTCCTACAATGAGCAGTTCTTC | CASSFNLGQSSYNEQFF
TRBJ2-3 | TRBV6-5 | TRBD2 | many | TGTGCCAGCAGCCCCGCAGCGGGAGGACCGTATTTT | CASSPAAGGPYF
TRBJ1-1 | TRBV6-2/TRBV6-3 | TRBD1 | many | TGTGCCAGCAAGGTCTCTACAGGGGATAACACTGAAGCTTTCTTT | CASKVSTGDNTEAFF
TRBJ2-1 | TRBV19 | TRBD2 | few | TGTGCCAGTAGTATAGATAGACTAGCGGCCGGGAATGAGCAGTTCTTC | CASSIDRLAAGNEQFF
TRBJ2-1 | TRBV7-9 | TRBD2 | many | TGTGCCAGCAGCTCCCAATACCCTAGCGGGAGTGATGAGCAGTTCTTC | CASSSQYPSGSDEQFF
TRBJ1-1 | TRBV28 | NA | NA | TGTGCCAGCATCGGATGGGAGATTGAAGCTTTCTTT | CASIGWEIEAFF
TRBJ2-4 | TRBV7-9 | NA | many | TGTGCCAGCAGGCGATTCCTTGGGGAGAGCAAAAACATTCAGTACTTC | CASRRFLGESKNIQYF
TRBJ2-3 | TRBV18 | TRBD2 | NA | TGTGCCAGCTCACCAAAGGCTAGCGGGGCAGATACGCAGTATTTT | CASSPKASGADTQYF
TRBJ2-1 | TRBV27 | TRBD2 | many | TGTGCCAGCAGTCCCACCGGGACTAGCGGGAGCGGTGAGCAGTTCTTC | CASSPTGTSGSGEQFF
TRBJ1-6 | TRBV19 | NA | NA | TGTGCCAGTAGTATACGAGGGCGGAATTCACCCCTCCACTTT | CASSIRGRNSPLHF
TRBJ2-1 | TRBV6-2/TRBV6-3 | NA | many | TGTGCCAGCAGCGTTGGTAGTTCGACCTACAATGAGCAGTTCTTC | CASSVGSSTYNEQFF
TRBJ2-7 | TRBV28 | NA | NA | TGTGCCAGCAGTTTATATCGGGGCGCCCCTCCTCTCTACGAGCAGTACTTC | CASSLYRGAPPLYEQYF
TRBJ2-5 | TRBV24-1 | TRBD2 | many | TGTGCCACCAGTGCCTCGGGACTAGCGGAAGAAGAGACCCAGTACTTC | CATSASGLAEEETQYF
TRBJ1-1 | TRBV29-1 | NA | NA | TGCAGCGTTGATTGGAACACTGAAGCTTTCTTT | CSVDWNTEAFF
TRBJ2-5 | TRBV14 | NA | many | TGTGCCAGCAGCCAAGGTCGCAGGGCAATTAGTGAGACCCAGTACTTC | CASSQGRRAISETQYF
TRBJ1-4 | TRBV7-2 | TRBD1 | many | TGTGCCAGCAGCAACAGGGGTTTAGAAAAACTGTTTTTT | CASSNRGLEKLFF
TRBJ1-2 | TRBV7-2 | NA | many | TGTGCCAGCAGCTTGTCGGAGGCCTTTGGCTACACCTTC | CASSLSEAFGYTF
TRBJ2-5 | TRBV11-2 | TRBD2 | many | TGTGCCAGCAGCTTAGAAGCGGGAGGGGAAGAGACCCAGTACTTC | CASSLEAGGEETQYF
TRBJ2-1 | TRBV6-1 | TRBD2 | NA | TGTGCCAGCAGTAACGCGTCTAGCGGGAGACATGAGCAGTTCTTC | CASSNASSGRHEQFF
TRBJ2-1 | TRBV3-1 | NA | NA | TGTGCCAGCAGCCAAGACCCCAGCTCTGCCGGGATCTTC | CASSQDPSSAGIF
TRBJ2-1 | TRBV7-2 | TRBD1 | many | TGTGCCAGCAGACAGGGGGCCCTCTACAATGAGCAGTTCTTC | CASRQGALYNEQFF